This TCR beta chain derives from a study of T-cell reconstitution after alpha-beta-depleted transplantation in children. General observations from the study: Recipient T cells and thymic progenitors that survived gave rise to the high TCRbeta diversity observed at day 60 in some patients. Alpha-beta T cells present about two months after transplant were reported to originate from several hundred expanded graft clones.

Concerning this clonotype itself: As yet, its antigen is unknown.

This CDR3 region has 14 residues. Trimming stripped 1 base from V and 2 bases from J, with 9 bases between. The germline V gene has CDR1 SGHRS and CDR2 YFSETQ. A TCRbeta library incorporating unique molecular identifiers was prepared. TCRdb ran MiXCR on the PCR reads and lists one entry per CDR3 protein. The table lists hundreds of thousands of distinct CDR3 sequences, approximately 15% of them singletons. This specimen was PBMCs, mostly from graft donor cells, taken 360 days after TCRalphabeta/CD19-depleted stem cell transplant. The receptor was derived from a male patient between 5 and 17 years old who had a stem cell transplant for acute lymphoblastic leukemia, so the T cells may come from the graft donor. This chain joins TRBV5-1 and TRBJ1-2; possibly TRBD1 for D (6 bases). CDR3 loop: CASSLRDKNYGYTF. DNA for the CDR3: TGCGCCAGCAGCTTGAGGGACAAGAACTATGGCTACACCTTC.